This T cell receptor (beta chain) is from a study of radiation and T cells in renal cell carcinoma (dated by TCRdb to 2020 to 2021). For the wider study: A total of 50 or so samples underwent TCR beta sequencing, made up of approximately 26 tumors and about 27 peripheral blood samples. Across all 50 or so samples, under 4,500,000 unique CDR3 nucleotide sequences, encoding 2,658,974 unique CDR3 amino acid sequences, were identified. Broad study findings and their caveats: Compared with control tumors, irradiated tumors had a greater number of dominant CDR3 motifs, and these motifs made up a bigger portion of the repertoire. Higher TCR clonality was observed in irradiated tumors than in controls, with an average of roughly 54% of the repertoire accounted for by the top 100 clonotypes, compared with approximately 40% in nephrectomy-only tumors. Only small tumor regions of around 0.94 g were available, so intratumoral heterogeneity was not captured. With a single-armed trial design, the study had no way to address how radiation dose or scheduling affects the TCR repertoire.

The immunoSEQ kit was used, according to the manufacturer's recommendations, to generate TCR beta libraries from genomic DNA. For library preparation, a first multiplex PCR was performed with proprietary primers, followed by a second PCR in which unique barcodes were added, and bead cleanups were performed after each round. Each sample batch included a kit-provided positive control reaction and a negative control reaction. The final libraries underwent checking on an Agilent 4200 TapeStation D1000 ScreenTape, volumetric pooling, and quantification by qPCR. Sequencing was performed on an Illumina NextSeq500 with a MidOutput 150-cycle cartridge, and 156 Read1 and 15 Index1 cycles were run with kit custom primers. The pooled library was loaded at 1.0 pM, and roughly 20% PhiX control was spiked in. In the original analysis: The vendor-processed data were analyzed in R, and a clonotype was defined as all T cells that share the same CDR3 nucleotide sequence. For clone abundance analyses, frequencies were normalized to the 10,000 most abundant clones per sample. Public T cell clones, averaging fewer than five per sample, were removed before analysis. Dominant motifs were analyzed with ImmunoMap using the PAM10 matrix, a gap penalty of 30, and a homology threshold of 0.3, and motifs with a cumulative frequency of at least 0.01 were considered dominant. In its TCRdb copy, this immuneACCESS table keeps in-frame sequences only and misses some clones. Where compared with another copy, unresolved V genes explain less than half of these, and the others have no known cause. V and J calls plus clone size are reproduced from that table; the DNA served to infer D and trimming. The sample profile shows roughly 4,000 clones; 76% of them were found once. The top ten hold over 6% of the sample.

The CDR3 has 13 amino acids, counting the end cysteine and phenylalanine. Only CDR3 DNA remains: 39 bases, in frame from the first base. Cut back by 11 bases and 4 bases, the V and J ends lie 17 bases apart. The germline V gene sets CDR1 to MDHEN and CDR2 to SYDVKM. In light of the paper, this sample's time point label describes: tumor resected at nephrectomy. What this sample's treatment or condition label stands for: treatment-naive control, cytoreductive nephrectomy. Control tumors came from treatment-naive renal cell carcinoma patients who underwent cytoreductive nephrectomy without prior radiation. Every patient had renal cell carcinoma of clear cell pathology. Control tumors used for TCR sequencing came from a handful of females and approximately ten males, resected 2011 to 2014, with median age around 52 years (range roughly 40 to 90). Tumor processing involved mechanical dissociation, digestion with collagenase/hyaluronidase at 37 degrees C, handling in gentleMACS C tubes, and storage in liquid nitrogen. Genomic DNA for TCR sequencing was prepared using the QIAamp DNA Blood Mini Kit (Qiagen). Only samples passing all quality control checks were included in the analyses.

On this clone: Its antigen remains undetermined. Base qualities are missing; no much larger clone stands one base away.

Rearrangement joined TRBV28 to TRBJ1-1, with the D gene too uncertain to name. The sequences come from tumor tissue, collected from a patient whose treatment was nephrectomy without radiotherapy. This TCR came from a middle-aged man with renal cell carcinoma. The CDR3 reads CAVLRATGTEAFF. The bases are TGTGCCGTTCTTAGGGCCACGGGCACTGAAGCTTTCTTT.